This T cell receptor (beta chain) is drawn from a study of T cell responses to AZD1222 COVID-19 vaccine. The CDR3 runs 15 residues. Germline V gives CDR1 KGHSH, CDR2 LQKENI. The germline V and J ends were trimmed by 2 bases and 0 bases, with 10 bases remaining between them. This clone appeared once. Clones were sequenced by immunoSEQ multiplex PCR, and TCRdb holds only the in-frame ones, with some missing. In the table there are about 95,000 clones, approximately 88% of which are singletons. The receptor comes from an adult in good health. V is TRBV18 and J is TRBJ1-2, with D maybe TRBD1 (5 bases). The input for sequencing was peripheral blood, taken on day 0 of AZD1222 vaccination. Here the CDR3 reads CASSPGAIANYGYTF. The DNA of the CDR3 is TGTGCCAGCTCACCAGGGGCGATAGCTAACTATGGCTACACCTTC.